These T cell receptor beta chains were read from a single sample in a study of blood T cell repertoires in COVID-19. Assay: immunoSEQ multiplex PCR; the TCRdb copy retains only in-frame clones and omits some. This table holds over 120,000 clones, roughly 90% found once. Sequencing used peripheral blood. Source of these receptors: a man between 60 and 75 years old with active or convalescent COVID-19. Each CDR3 is given with its conserved first and last residue. D genes are given only for firm matches. Expanded clones are given a class, and other clones once, few, many or no size at all.

D,size,V,J,DNA,CDR3
TRBD1,NA,TRBV27,TRBJ1-4,TGTGCCAGCAGTTTAGTGACACAGGGGGAAAAACTGTTTTTT,CASSLVTQGEKLFF
TRBD1,NA,TRBV18,TRBJ1-5,TGTGCCAGCTCACCAATGACAGGGATAAATCAGCCCCAGCATTTT,CASSPMTGINQPQHF
TRBD1,NA,TRBV7-3,TRBJ2-1,TGTGCCAGCAGCTCAAACAGGGGAAGTGAGCAGTTCTTC,CASSSNRGSEQFF
TRBD2,NA,TRBV7-9,TRBJ2-1,TGTGCCAGCAGCTTAGGTGTGACAGGCGGGACTAGCCAGTTCTTC,CASSLGVTGGTSQFF
TRBD1,once,TRBV18,TRBJ2-2,TGTGCCAGCTCACCGCCCGACAGGGCCGGGGAGCTGTTTTTT,CASSPPDRAGELFF
TRBD1,NA,TRBV3-1/TRBV3-2,TRBJ1-2,TGTGCCAGCAGCCAAAGAGGGTTGGACAGGGACGATGGCTACACCTTC,CASSQRGLDRDDGYTF
TRBD1,NA,TRBV6-2/TRBV6-3,TRBJ2-1,TGTGCCAGCAGTTTCGCTACAGGGGGGACATACTACAATGAGCAGTTCTTC,CASSFATGGTYYNEQFF
NA,NA,TRBV2,TRBJ2-2,TGTGCCAGCAGAGCCACGAACACCGGGGAGCTGTTTTTT,CASRATNTGELFF
TRBD1,NA,TRBV7-9,TRBJ1-5,TGTGCCAGCAGCGGCGGGACAGGGCAGGATCAGCCCCAGCATTTT,CASSGGTGQDQPQHF
NA,NA,TRBV9,TRBJ1-3,TGTGCCAGCAGCCGGGCCGGGGTAAAGGAGGGAAACACCATATATTTT,CASSRAGVKEGNTIYF
NA,NA,TRBV27,TRBJ2-7,TGTGCCAGCAGTCCTACCAACTCCTACGAGCAGTACTTC,CASSPTNSYEQYF
TRBD2,NA,TRBV7-2,TRBJ2-3,TGTGCCAGCAGCTTAGTAGCGGGAGTTGATACGCAGTATTTT,CASSLVAGVDTQYF
NA,NA,TRBV19,TRBJ1-2,TGTGCCAGTAGTGTGGGACTTAACTATGGCTACACCTTC,CASSVGLNYGYTF
NA,NA,TRBV3-1/TRBV3-2,TRBJ1-6,TGTGCCAGCAGCCGGAGGACGGTCGCACCCCTCCACTTT,CASSRRTVAPLHF
TRBD2,NA,TRBV7-2,TRBJ2-2,TGTGCCAGCAGCTCCCCACTTACTAGCGGGGGAGGAACCGGGGAGCTGTTTTTT,CASSSPLTSGGGTGELFF
TRBD1,NA,TRBV23-1,TRBJ2-1,TGCGCCAGCAGTCAATCAAAGGGGGCTAAGGCTAGCCAGGGGACCTACAATGAGCAGTTCTTC,CASSQSKGAKASQGTYNEQFF
NA,NA,TRBV28,TRBJ1-2,TGTGCCAGCACCCCCGGGATCAACTATGGCTACACCTTC,CASTPGINYGYTF
NA,NA,TRBV11-2,TRBJ2-1,TGTGCCAGCAGCTTAGAGCGCACTAGTTACGATGAGCAGTTCTTC,CASSLERTSYDEQFF
TRBD2,NA,TRBV3-1/TRBV3-2,TRBJ2-1,TGTGCCAGCAGCCGGACCTTGGGGGCTAGCGGGGCTCGGCGGTTCTTC,CASSRTLGASGARRFF
NA,NA,TRBV3-1/TRBV3-2,TRBJ1-1,TGTGCCAGCAGCCATACCAGAGTGCGGACTGAAGCTTTCTTT,CASSHTRVRTEAFF
TRBD1,NA,TRBV15,TRBJ1-1,TGTGCCACCAGCAGCCCGGGACAGGGGTCCACTGAAGCTTTCTTT,CATSSPGQGSTEAFF
NA,NA,TRBV3-1/TRBV3-2,TRBJ2-1,TGTGCCAGCAGCCAAGGATATGAGGCGGGGAATGAGCAGTTCTTC,CASSQGYEAGNEQFF
NA,NA,TRBV24-1,TRBJ2-3,TGTGCCACCAGTGAGGGCTCGCGCACAGATACGCAGTATTTT,CATSEGSRTDTQYF
TRBD1,NA,TRBV19,TRBJ1-2,TGTGCCAGTAGTATCGGACAGGACTATGGCTACACCTTC,CASSIGQDYGYTF
TRBD2,NA,TRBV4-1,TRBJ2-5,TGCGCCAGCAGCCAAGTTTTCGGGGGGCAAGAGACCCAGTACTTC,CASSQVFGGQETQYF
NA,NA,TRBV6-2/TRBV6-3,TRBJ2-5,TGTGCCAGCAGTTACTCGACAGATGGGGAGACCCAGTACTTC,CASSYSTDGETQYF
NA,NA,TRBV9,TRBJ1-2,TGTGCCAGCAGCGTAGGGTCAGGGGCCGGCTATGGCTACACCTTC,CASSVGSGAGYGYTF
TRBD2,NA,TRBV18,TRBJ2-1,TGTGCCAGCTCACCGCGGGGGAATGCCCCGGGGACTAGCGGGAGCGGAAGGAATGAGCAGTTCTTC,CASSPRGNAPGTSGSGRNEQFF